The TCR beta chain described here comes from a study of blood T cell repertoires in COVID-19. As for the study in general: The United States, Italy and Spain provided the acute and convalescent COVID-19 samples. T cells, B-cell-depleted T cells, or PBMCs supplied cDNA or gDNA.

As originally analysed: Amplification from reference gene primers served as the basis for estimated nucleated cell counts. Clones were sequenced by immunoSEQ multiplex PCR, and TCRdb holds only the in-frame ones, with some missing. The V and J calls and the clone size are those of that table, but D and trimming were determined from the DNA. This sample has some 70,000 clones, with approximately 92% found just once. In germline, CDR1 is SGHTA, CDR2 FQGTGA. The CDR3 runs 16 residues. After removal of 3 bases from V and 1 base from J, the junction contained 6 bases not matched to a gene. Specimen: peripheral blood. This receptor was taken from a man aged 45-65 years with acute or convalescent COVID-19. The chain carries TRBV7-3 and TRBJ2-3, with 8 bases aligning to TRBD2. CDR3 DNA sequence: TGTGCCAGCAGCTTGCAAGCGGGAGCACGCACAGATACGCAGTATTTT. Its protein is CASSLQAGARTDTQYF.